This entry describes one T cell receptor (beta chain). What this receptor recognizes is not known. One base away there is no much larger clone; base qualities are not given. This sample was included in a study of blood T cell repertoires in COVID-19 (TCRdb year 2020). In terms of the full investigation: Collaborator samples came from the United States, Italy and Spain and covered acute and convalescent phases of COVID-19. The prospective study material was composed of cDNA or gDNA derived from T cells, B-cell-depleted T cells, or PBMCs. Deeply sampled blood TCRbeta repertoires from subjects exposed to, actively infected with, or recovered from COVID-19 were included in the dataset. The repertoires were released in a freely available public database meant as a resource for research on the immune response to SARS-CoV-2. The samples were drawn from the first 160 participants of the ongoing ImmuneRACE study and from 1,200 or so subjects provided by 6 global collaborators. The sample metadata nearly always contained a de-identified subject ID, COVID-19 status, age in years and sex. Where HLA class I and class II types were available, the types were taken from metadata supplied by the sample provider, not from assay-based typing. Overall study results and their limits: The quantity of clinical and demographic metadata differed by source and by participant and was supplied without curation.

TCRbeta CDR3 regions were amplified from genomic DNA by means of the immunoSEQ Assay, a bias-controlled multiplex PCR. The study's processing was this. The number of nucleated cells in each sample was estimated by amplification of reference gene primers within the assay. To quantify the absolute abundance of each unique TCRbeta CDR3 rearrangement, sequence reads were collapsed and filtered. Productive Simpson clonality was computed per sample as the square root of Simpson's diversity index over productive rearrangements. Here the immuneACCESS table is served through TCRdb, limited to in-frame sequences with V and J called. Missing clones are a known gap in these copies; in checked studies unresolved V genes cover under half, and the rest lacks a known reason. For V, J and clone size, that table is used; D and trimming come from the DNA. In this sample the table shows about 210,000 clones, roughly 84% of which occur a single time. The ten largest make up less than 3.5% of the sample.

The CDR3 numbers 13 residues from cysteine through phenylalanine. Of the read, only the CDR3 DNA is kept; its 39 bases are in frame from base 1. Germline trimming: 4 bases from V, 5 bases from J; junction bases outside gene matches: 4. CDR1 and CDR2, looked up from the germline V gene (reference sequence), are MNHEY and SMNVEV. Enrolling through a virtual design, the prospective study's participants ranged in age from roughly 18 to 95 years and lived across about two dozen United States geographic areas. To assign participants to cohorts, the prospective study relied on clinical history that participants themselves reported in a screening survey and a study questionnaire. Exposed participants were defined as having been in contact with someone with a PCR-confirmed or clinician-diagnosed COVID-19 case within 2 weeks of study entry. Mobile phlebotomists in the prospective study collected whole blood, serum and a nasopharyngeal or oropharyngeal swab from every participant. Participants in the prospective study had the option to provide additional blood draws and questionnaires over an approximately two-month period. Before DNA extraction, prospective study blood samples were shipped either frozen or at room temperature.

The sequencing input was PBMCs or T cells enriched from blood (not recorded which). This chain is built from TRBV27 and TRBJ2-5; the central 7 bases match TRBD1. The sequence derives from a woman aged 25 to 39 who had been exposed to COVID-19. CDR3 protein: CASSSTGVETQYF. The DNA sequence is TGTGCCAGCAGTTCTACAGGGGTGGAGACCCAGTACTTC.